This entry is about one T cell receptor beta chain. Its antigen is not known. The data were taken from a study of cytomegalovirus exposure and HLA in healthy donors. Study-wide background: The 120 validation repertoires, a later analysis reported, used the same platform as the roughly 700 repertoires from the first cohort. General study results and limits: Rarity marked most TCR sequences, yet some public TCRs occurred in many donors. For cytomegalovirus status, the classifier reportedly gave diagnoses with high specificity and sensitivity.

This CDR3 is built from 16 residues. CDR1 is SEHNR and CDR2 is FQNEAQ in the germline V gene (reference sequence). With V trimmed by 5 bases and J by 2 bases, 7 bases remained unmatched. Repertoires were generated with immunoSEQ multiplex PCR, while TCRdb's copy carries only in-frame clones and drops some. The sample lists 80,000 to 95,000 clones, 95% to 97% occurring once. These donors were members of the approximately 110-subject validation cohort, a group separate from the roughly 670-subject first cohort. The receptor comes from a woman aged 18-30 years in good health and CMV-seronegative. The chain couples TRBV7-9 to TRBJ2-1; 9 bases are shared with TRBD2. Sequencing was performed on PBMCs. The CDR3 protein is CASSPPGTSTYNEQFF. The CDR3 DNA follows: TGTGCCAGCAGCCCACCCGGGACTAGCACCTACAATGAGCAGTTCTTC.